A selection of T cell receptor beta chains follows, all from one sample in a study of blood T cells in healthy people across ages. TCRdb recomputed calls from the 5' RACE reads with MiXCR, one row per CDR3 protein. The table has about 1,400,000 distinct CDR3 sequences, 59% seen once. The specimen was blood. The receptors derive from a man younger than 35 in good health. Both conserved end residues are part of each CDR3. Fields, in order: J gene, D gene, clone size, CDR3 length, V gene, CDR3 protein, CDR3 DNA. D genes are given only for firm matches. Size tells how often a clone was seen (once, few, many) or the class of an expanded clone, and some rows leave it out.

TRBJ2-6,NA,few,16,TRBV12-3/TRBV12-4,CASSLASYSGANVLTF,TGTGCCAGCAGTTTAGCTTCGTACTCTGGGGCCAACGTCCTGACTTTC
TRBJ1-6,NA,many,14,TRBV25-1,CASSGGGEASPLHF,TGTGCCAGCAGTGGAGGGGGGGAAGCTTCACCCCTCCACTTT
TRBJ2-3,NA,NA,12,TRBV15,CATSSSGDTQYF,TGTGCCACCAGCAGTTCAGGGGATACGCAGTATTTT
TRBJ1-6,NA,NA,13,TRBV4-3,CASSQLFNSPLHF,TGCGCCAGCAGCCAACTTTTCAATTCACCCCTCCACTTT
TRBJ2-5,NA,NA,15,TRBV6-6,CASSGGSTGDYEQYF,TGTGCCAGCAGCGGGGGTTCGACAGGGGACTACGAACAGTACTTC
TRBJ2-7,TRBD1,NA,15,TRBV7-2,CASSPAADRVYEQYF,TGTGCCAGCAGCCCGGCAGCCGACAGGGTCTACGAGCAGTACTTC
TRBJ1-6,NA,few,11,TRBV20-1,CSARFNSPLHF,TGCAGTGCTAGGTTCAATTCACCCCTCCACTTT
TRBJ2-1,NA,NA,16,TRBV24-1,CATSDNLPGTNNEQFF,TGTGCCACCAGTGATAACTTACCCGGGACAAACAATGAGCAGTTCTTC
TRBJ1-5,TRBD1,NA,13,TRBV6-5,CASQTGVDQPQHF,TGTGCCAGCCAGACAGGGGTAGATCAGCCCCAGCATTTT
TRBJ2-5,NA,NA,14,TRBV21-1,CASSKWHQMETQYF,TGTGCCAGCAGCAAATGGCACCAGATGGAGACCCAGTACTTC
TRBJ2-1,TRBD1,NA,13,TRBV29-1,CSVVTGANDEQFF,TGCAGCGTTGTCACAGGGGCTAACGATGAGCAGTTCTTC
TRBJ1-4,NA,NA,15,TRBV7-2,CASSLLGGLNEKLFF,TGTGCCAGCAGCTTATTGGGGGGGCTTAATGAAAAACTGTTTTTT
TRBJ2-1,NA,few,13,TRBV24-1,CATSDPAYNEQFF,TGTGCCACCAGTGATCCGGCCTACAATGAGCAGTTCTTC
TRBJ2-7,NA,NA,14,TRBV5-1,CVSSWGATSYEQYF,TGCGTCAGCAGCTGGGGGGCCACCTCCTACGAGCAGTACTTC
TRBJ2-1,TRBD2,NA,15,TRBV7-8,CASSSIAGGHNEQFF,TGTGCCAGCAGCTCGATAGCGGGAGGCCACAATGAGCAGTTCTTC
TRBJ2-1,NA,once,15,TRBV20-1,CSARAGTDTYNEQFF,TGCAGTGCTAGAGCTGGGACGGACACCTACAATGAGCAGTTCTTC
TRBJ2-7,TRBD2,NA,17,TRBV7-9,CASSLDSGRAPEGEQYF,TGTGCCAGCAGCTTAGACAGCGGGAGGGCCCCGGAGGGCGAGCAGTACTTC
TRBJ1-2,NA,NA,14,TRBV20-1,CSATHPGYDYGYTF,TGCAGTGCTACACATCCAGGGTACGACTATGGCTACACCTTC
TRBJ1-4,NA,few,13,TRBV5-1,CASSTEGTEKLFF,TGCGCCAGCAGCACCGAGGGAACCGAAAAACTGTTTTTT
TRBJ1-1,NA,NA,12,TRBV25-1,CASMQGITEAFF,TGTGCCAGCATGCAGGGAATCACTGAAGCTTTCTTT
TRBJ2-3,TRBD2,NA,16,TRBV5-1,CASYLSGSGSTDTQYF,TGCGCCAGCTACCTTAGCGGGAGCGGTAGCACAGATACGCAGTATTTT
TRBJ2-3,NA,NA,16,TRBV11-2,CASSLQTPWGTDTQYF,TGTGCCAGCAGCTTACAGACCCCCTGGGGCACAGATACGCAGTATTTT
TRBJ2-5,NA,NA,16,TRBV6-1,CASTLGGGTYQETQYF,TGTGCCAGCACCTTGGGGGGCGGGACGTACCAAGAGACCCAGTACTTC
TRBJ1-2,NA,NA,14,TRBV2,CASSGRRANYGYTF,TGTGCCAGCAGTGGGAGGCGAGCTAACTATGGCTACACCTTC
TRBJ1-2,NA,NA,15,TRBV5-6,CASSSRQAYSYGYTF,TGTGCCAGCAGCTCTCGACAGGCATACTCTTATGGCTACACCTTC
TRBJ2-5,TRBD1,once,15,TRBV7-2,CASSLAGGWRETQYF,TGTGCCAGCAGCTTAGCAGGGGGCTGGAGAGAGACCCAGTACTTC
TRBJ2-7,NA,few,14,TRBV20-1,CSASSRSPNYEQYF,TGCAGTGCTAGCTCCCGTAGTCCCAACTACGAGCAGTACTTC
TRBJ1-1,TRBD1,NA,16,TRBV28,CASSLPLDRVNTEAFF,TGTGCCAGCAGTTTACCCCTGGACAGGGTGAACACTGAAGCTTTCTTT
TRBJ2-7,TRBD2,NA,16,TRBV27,CASSPRTSGSRHEQYF,TGTGCCAGCAGTCCCCGGACTAGCGGGAGTAGGCACGAGCAGTACTTC
TRBJ2-7,NA,NA,13,TRBV4-3,CASSRSPGYEQYF,TGCGCCAGCAGCCGCTCCCCAGGCTACGAGCAGTACTTC
TRBJ2-4,NA,NA,16,TRBV6-2/TRBV6-3,CASVPRAVGAKNIQYF,TGTGCCAGCGTACCACGAGCCGTAGGGGCCAAAAACATTCAGTACTTC
TRBJ1-2,NA,many,14,TRBV29-1,CSVDSGPPIYGYTF,TGCAGCGTTGATTCTGGTCCACCGATCTATGGCTACACCTTC
TRBJ2-5,TRBD2,many,15,TRBV20-1,CSARDGVAGGPHLYF,TGCAGTGCTAGAGATGGGGTAGCGGGTGGTCCCCATCTGTACTTC
TRBJ1-2,NA,NA,15,TRBV11-2,CASSLDSTPAYGYTF,TGTGCCAGCAGCCTTGACAGTACACCAGCCTATGGCTACACCTTC
TRBJ2-3,NA,NA,17,TRBV28,CASSLWDILNSTDTQYF,TGTGCCAGCAGTTTATGGGACATCCTAAATTCCACAGATACGCAGTATTTT
TRBJ1-1,TRBD1,NA,14,TRBV20-1,CSAGQGTANTEVFF,TGCAGTGCTGGACAGGGGACTGCGAACACTGAAGTTTTCTTT
TRBJ2-2,NA,NA,16,TRBV5-1,CASSLSGQLVVGELFF,TGCGCCAGCAGCTTATCAGGACAGCTCGTAGTCGGGGAGCTGTTTTTT
TRBJ1-4,NA,few,15,TRBV4-3,CASSQDTASNEKLFF,TGCGCCAGCAGCCAAGATACAGCCAGTAATGAAAAACTGTTTTTT
TRBJ2-3,NA,NA,11,TRBV29-1,CSVEALSSQYF,TGCAGCGTTGAGGCCCTTAGTTCGCAGTATTTT
TRBJ1-2,NA,few,15,TRBV5-1,CARLMNRTSPYGYTF,TGCGCCAGACTCATGAACCGGACCAGCCCCTATGGCTACACCTTC
TRBJ2-1,NA,few,13,TRBV6-5,CASSYGDYNEQFF,TGTGCCAGCAGTTACGGAGACTACAATGAGCAGTTCTTC
TRBJ2-7,NA,NA,17,TRBV18,CASSPYRDRGGLDEQYF,TGTGCCAGCTCACCGTATCGAGACAGGGGAGGGTTGGACGAGCAGTACTTC
TRBJ2-3,NA,NA,13,TRBV29-1,CSVEDLSTDTQYF,TGCAGCGTTGAGGATCTGAGCACAGATACGCAGTATTTT
TRBJ1-2,TRBD1,NA,17,TRBV20-1,CSARAYSGQGASYGYTF,TGCAGTGCTAGAGCCTACTCAGGACAGGGGGCCTCCTATGGCTACACCTTC
TRBJ2-1,NA,NA,12,TRBV4-1,CASSQPTAEQFF,TGCGCCAGCAGCCAGCCGACCGCCGAGCAGTTCTTC
TRBJ1-1,TRBD1,NA,14,TRBV28,CASRGTAPGTEAFF,TGTGCCAGCAGAGGGACAGCGCCGGGGACTGAAGCTTTCTTT
TRBJ2-2,TRBD1,NA,16,TRBV3-1,CASSQDTGQGLGELFF,TGTGCCAGCAGCCAAGATACAGGACAGGGGCTCGGGGAGCTGTTTTTT
TRBJ2-1,NA,few,14,TRBV20-1,CSATLTSFANEQFF,TGCAGTGCTACCCTAACTAGTTTTGCGAATGAGCAGTTCTTC
TRBJ1-4,TRBD1,few,13,TRBV12-3/TRBV12-4,CASRGQGFGKLFF,TGTGCCAGCAGGGGACAGGGTTTTGGGAAACTGTTTTTT
TRBJ2-5,NA,NA,15,TRBV5-1,CASSLEGLVRETQYF,TGCGCCAGCAGCTTAGAGGGCCTGGTGCGAGAGACCCAGTACTTC
TRBJ2-5,TRBD2,NA,16,TRBV6-6,CASSYSTLAGGETQYF,TGTGCCAGCAGTTACTCCACCCTAGCGGGGGGTGAGACCCAGTACTTC
TRBJ1-2,NA,NA,14,TRBV6-6,CASNGDGGNYGYTF,TGTGCCAGCAACGGCGATGGGGGCAACTATGGCTACACCTTC
TRBJ2-1,NA,NA,15,TRBV20-1,CSARDLGQLQETQFF,TGCAGTGCTAGAGATCTCGGACAGCTCCAAGAGACCCAGTTCTTC